These 27 T cell receptor beta chains share one sample of origin, sequenced in a study of Tregs in tolerant kidney transplant recipients. The repertoire was sequenced with immunoSEQ multiplex PCR; TCRdb's copy has only in-frame clones and lacks some. This table has about 240,000 clones, roughly 84% appearing once. Sequences were obtained from CD4+ T cells from blood. The receptors originated from a human donor in good health.

This chain joins TRBV20-1 and TRBJ2-3, with 7 bases aligning to TRBD2. Germline CDR1 DFQATT, CDR2 SNEGSKA (reference sequence). CDR3 length: 10 residues. Here the CDR3 DNA reads TGCAAGTGGGGCGGGAGTAGGCAGTATTTT. Amino acid sequence: CKWGGSRQYF.

The rearrangement uses TRBV19 and TRBJ2-1, with 10 bases that match TRBD2. CDR1 is LNHDA, CDR2 SQIVND, per germline (reference sequence). Trimming cost V 6 bases and J 6 bases; bases outside gene matches: 5. This CDR3 spans 14 amino acids. The CDR3 nucleotides read TGTGCCAGTAGAGCAAGCGGGAGGGCCAATGAGCAGTTCTTC. Its translation: CASRASGRANEQFF.

The rearrangement links TRBV2 to TRBJ2-7, with 7 bases aligning to TRBD1. Germline CDR1 and CDR2: SNHLY and FYNNEI. Unmatched junction bases numbered 16, after V lost 2 bases and J lost 0 bases. The CDR3 runs 19 residues. CDR3 amino acids: CASSETGQLYRNTSYEQYF. CDR3 nucleotides: TGTGCCAGCAGTGAAACGGGACAGTTATACCGAAATACCTCCTACGAGCAGTACTTC.

Only one count was recorded for this clone. This rearrangement joins TRBV5-1 to TRBJ2-1, with TRBD2 matching 7 bases. The CDR3 spans 16 residues. Germline V lookup: CDR1 SGHRS, CDR2 YFSETQ. J lost 8 bases, V lost 3 bases, and 14 bases had no gene match. CDR3: CASSSPEGGSSDEQFF. The CDR3 DNA follows: TGCGCCAGCAGCTCCCCCGAGGGCGGGAGTAGCGATGAGCAGTTCTTC.

This clone was observed a single time. The chain combines TRBV7-6 with TRBJ2-1; maybe TRBD1 (6 bases). Trimming removed 3 bases at V and 0 bases at J, with 9 bases between. Germline CDR1 is SGHVS and CDR2 is FNYEAQ. The CDR3 totals 15 residues. The CDR3 coding sequence is TGTGCCAGCAGCTTTGGACAGAGCTCCTACAATGAGCAGTTCTTC. Its protein is CASSFGQSSYNEQFF.

The chain combines TRBV5-4 with TRBJ2-1, with 7 bases that match TRBD1. The CDR3 runs to 15 residues. Trimming at V came to 0 bases and at J to 3 bases, leaving 3 bases not matched to a gene. Germline CDR1 SGHNT, CDR2 YYREEE (reference sequence). CDR3 region: CASSLDTGVYNEQFF. CDR3 DNA sequence: TGTGCCAGCAGCTTGGATACAGGGGTCTACAATGAGCAGTTCTTC.

The rearrangement uses TRBV9 and TRBJ2-6; perhaps TRBD1 as D (6 bases). The germline V gene has CDR1 SGDLS and CDR2 YYNGEE. Trimming took off 0 bases at V and 4 bases at J, with 17 bases between the two ends. The CDR3 sequence is 18 residues long. CDR3 DNA: TGTGCCAGCAGCGTAGGTTACAGGGATGTTTCAGGGGCCAACGTCCTGACTTTC. Translation gives CASSVGYRDVSGANVLTF.

V usage is TRBV7-9 and J usage is TRBJ2-3, with D tentatively TRBD2 (5 bases). From germline, CDR1 is SEHNR and CDR2 FQNEAQ (reference sequence). V was clipped by 3 bases and J by 4 bases, with 11 bases between them. The CDR3 is 14 residues long. The DNA for the CDR3 is TGTGCCAGCAGCTTTCTAGCCAGCGCAGATACGCAGTATTTT. Translated, it gives CASSFLASADTQYF.

This clone was seen a few times. The chain recombines TRBV18 with TRBJ1-3, with D uncertain. With 5 bases removed from V and 0 bases from J, the gap between germline ends came to 8 bases. This CDR3 region has 14 residues. Germline V gene data show CDR1 as KGHSH and CDR2 as LQKENI. The CDR3 DNA follows: TGTGCCAGCTCATCAAGCCTCTCTGGAAACACCATATATTTT. It translates to CASSSSLSGNTIYF.

The rearrangement links TRBV6-1 to TRBJ2-3; D possibly matches TRBD1 or TRBD2 (5 bases each). The ends were cut back, 6 bases at V and 6 bases at J, with 16 bases in the middle. CDR3 length: 14 residues. Germline V gene data show CDR1 as MNHNS and CDR2 as SASEGT. The CDR3, as DNA: TGTGCCAGCAGCCGGGACGAGATCAGGGATACGCAGTATTTT. Encoded protein: CASSRDEIRDTQYF.

The genes are TRBV5-1 and TRBJ2-1; 10 nucleotides align to TRBD2. CDR3 length equals 15 residues. From germline, CDR1 is SGHRS and CDR2 YFSETQ. V gave up 2 bases and J gave up 4 bases; unmatched junction bases: 3. DNA of the CDR3: TGCGCCAGCAGCTTACTAGCGGGACGGTACAATGAGCAGTTCTTC. Protein: CASSLLAGRYNEQFF.

The chain has TRBV5-1 and TRBJ2-5; D is uncertain. Germline CDR1 reads SGHRS; CDR2 reads YFSETQ. Trimming stripped 0 bases from V and 1 base from J, with 10 bases between. This CDR3 contains 15 residues. CDR3 sequence reads: CASSLEASLQETQYF. CDR3 nucleotides: TGCGCCAGCAGCTTGGAAGCCAGCCTCCAAGAGACCCAGTACTTC. Complete variable domain (other parts from reference TRBV5-1 and TRBJ2-5): KAGVTQTPRYLIKTRGQQVTLSCSPISGHRSVSWYQQTPGQGLQFLFEYFSETQRNKGNFPGRFSGRQFSNSRSEMNVSTLELGDSALYLCASSLEASLQETQYFGPGTRLLVL.

The rearrangement links TRBV6-6 to TRBJ2-1, with D unclear. The CDR3 length is 15 residues. V was pared by 5 bases and J by 0 bases, with 11 bases between. CDR1 and CDR2 (germline): MNHNY, SVGAGI (reference sequence). CDR3 protein: CASSLPKSSYNEQFF. The CDR3 region has the DNA TGTGCCAGCAGTCTTCCGAAGAGCTCCTACAATGAGCAGTTCTTC.

This chain links TRBV4-1 with TRBJ1-1; 7 nucleotides align to TRBD1. The V gene end was trimmed by 5 bases and the J gene end by 1 base; junction bases not matched to a gene: 4. The CDR3 is 14 amino acids. Germline V gene lookup returns CDR1 MGHRA and CDR2 YSYEKL. CDR3 amino acids: CASSKGQPNTEAFF. The CDR3 region has the DNA TGCGCCAGCAGCAAGGGACAGCCGAACACTGAAGCTTTCTTT.

The chain has TRBV19 and TRBJ2-3; a possible D gene is TRBD2 (5 bases). Germline-derived CDR1 and CDR2 are LNHDA and SQIVND (reference sequence). V was clipped by 11 bases and J by 1 base, with 13 bases between them. This CDR3 comprises 13 residues. The CDR3 DNA sequence: TGTGCCTGCAAGAGGGATGGCACAGATACGCAGTATTTT. Encoded protein: CACKRDGTDTQYF.

This clone has a single count. The conserved phenylalanine or tryptophan normally closing the CDR3 is absent here, so this likely arose from a read error. The chain employs TRBV7-8 and TRBJ1-2; TRBD1 might be the D (6 bases). There are 15 residues in the CDR3. In germline, CDR1 is SGHVS, CDR2 FQNEAQ. The germline V and J ends were trimmed by 5 bases and 2 bases, with 15 bases remaining between them. The CDR3 region has the DNA TGTGCCAGCAGCCTGAACATAGGGGGGAACTATGGCTACACCCTC. It codes for CASSLNIGGNYGYTL.

This rearrangement joins TRBV2 to TRBJ2-3; D possibly corresponds to TRBD2 (6 bases). The V end was cut by 4 bases, the J end by 5 bases, with 16 bases between. Germline CDR1 reads SNHLY; CDR2 reads FYNNEI. The CDR3 runs to 15 residues. Here the CDR3 reads CASSVRDLSQDTQYF. The DNA of the CDR3 is TGTGCCAGCAGTGTACGGGACTTAAGCCAAGATACGCAGTATTTT.

V and J are TRBV19 and TRBJ2-7; tentatively, D is TRBD1 (6 bases). V was shortened by 3 bases and J by 7 bases, with 13 bases between the two germline ends. The CDR3 has 13 amino acids. The germline CDR1 and CDR2 sequences are LNHDA and SQIVND (reference sequence). CDR3 in DNA: TGTGCCAGTAGTATTACAGGGTTTCGGGAGCAGTACTTC. Translated: CASSITGFREQYF.

This sequence joins TRBV14 and TRBJ2-5, with D possibly matching TRBD2 (6 bases). Per the germline V gene, CDR1 is SGHDN and CDR2 is FVKESK. Trimming shortened V by 6 bases and J by 5 bases, and 25 bases separated the two germline ends. The CDR3 has 17 amino acids. CDR3 amino acids: CASSSRRGSGRYETQYF. The CDR3 DNA sequence: TGTGCCAGCAGTTCTCGCCGCGGAAGCGGGCGATACGAGACCCAGTACTTC.

This chain links TRBV4-1 with TRBJ2-1; TRBD2 might be the D (5 bases). V was clipped by 3 bases and J by 0 bases, with 12 bases between them. This CDR3 comprises 16 residues. Germline CDR1 reads MGHRA; CDR2 reads YSYEKL. The CDR3 is CASSHGGFSSYNEQFF. CDR3 sequence (DNA): TGCGCCAGCAGCCATGGCGGGTTTAGCTCCTACAATGAGCAGTTCTTC.

In this sample, this clone turned up once. The gene calls are TRBV5-6 and TRBJ2-7, with D perhaps TRBD2 (6 bases). Trimming took 0 bases from V and 2 from J, leaving 15 bases between them. Germline V lookup: CDR1 SGHDT, CDR2 YYEEEE. The CDR3 sequence is 16 residues long. CDR3 DNA sequence: TGTGCCAGCAGCTTGGAGCTGGGACTTCCAGCCTACGAGCAGTACTTC. This sequence encodes CASSLELGLPAYEQYF. Looking up the rest from reference TRBV5-6 and TRBJ2-7 gives the full variable domain: DAGVTQSPTHLIKTRGQQVTLRCSPKSGHDTVSWYQQALGQGPQFIFQYYEEEERQRGNFPDRFSGHQFPNYSSELNVNALLLGDSALYLCASSLELGLPAYEQYFGPGTRLTVT.

This sequence joins TRBV2 and TRBJ2-5; no definite D call. V was shortened by 2 bases and J by 2 bases, with 9 bases between the two germline ends. CDR1 is SNHLY and CDR2 is FYNNEI in the germline V gene. This CDR3 contains 14 residues. The CDR3 protein is CASSEIRQQETQYF. The CDR3 DNA is TGTGCCAGCAGTGAAATTCGGCAGCAAGAGACCCAGTACTTC.

The chain combines TRBV19 with TRBJ1-5; D might be TRBD1 (5 bases). The length of the CDR3 is 16 residues. V gave up 5 bases and J gave up 2 bases, with 16 bases separating them. Germline V gene data show CDR1 as LNHDA and CDR2 as SQIVND (reference sequence). In DNA, the CDR3 is TGTGCCAGTAGTCCCCAACTGGGCAGGGGCAATCAGCCCCAGCATTTT. Amino acids: CASSPQLGRGNQPQHF.

The chain employs TRBV18 and TRBJ1-2, with D possibly matching TRBD1 (5 bases). V was cut by 1 base and J by 4 bases, with 10 bases left in between. In germline, CDR1 is KGHSH, CDR2 LQKENI. The CDR3 is made up of 14 amino acids. The CDR3 sequence is CASSPQGTLYGYTF. The CDR3 bases are TGTGCCAGCTCACCACAGGGGACCCTCTATGGCTACACCTTC. The full variable domain, rest sourced from reference TRBV18 and TRBJ1-2, is NAGVMQNPRHLVRRRGQEARLRCSPMKGHSHVYWYRQLPEEGLKFMVYLQKENIIDESGMPKERFSAEFPKEGPSILRIQQVVRGDSAAYFCASSPQGTLYGYTFGSGTRLTVV.

The J gene is TRBJ2-3, the V gene TRBV5-1; the match to TRBD1 covers 9 bases. The germline gives CDR1 SGHRS, CDR2 YFSETQ. J gave up 2 bases and V 7 bases, and 11 bases lay outside the gene matches. The CDR3 extends over 16 amino acids. The CDR3 here is CASSTSGTGTTDTQYF. The CDR3 nucleotides read TGCGCCAGCTCAACCTCCGGGACAGGGACCACAGATACGCAGTATTTT.

The V and J genes are TRBV6-5 and TRBJ1-4, with D perhaps matching TRBD1 (5 bases). The ends were cut back, 5 bases at V and 4 bases at J, with 14 bases in the middle. CDR1 and CDR2 from the germline V gene are MNHEY and SVGAGI. CDR3 size: 15 residues. The CDR3 spells CASSPQGVGNEKLFF. CDR3 nucleotide sequence: TGTGCCAGCAGTCCCCAGGGAGTGGGTAATGAAAAACTGTTTTTT.

The chain has TRBV6-1 and TRBJ1-2; a possible D gene is TRBD1 (5 bases). V was cut by 5 bases and J by 4 bases, with 11 bases left in between. Germline V gives CDR1 MNHNS, CDR2 SASEGT. CDR3 length: 13 amino acids. The CDR3 nucleotides read TGTGCCAGCAGTCTGACAGAAAGCTATGGCTACACCTTC. Amino acids: CASSLTESYGYTF.